This T cell receptor (beta chain) was obtained from a study of T cells after yellow fever vaccination. Study-level points and caveats: Subsequent to the booster, the majority of primary-vaccination clones reappeared (less than 97% CD4, 88% CD8). Overall, a small share of clonotypes was seen in both CD4 and CD8 compartments.

This clonotype was seen a handful of times. Its cognate antigen is unknown. MiXCR, applied by TCRdb to the 5' RACE reads, yields one record per CDR3 protein. The profile shows 500,000 to 650,000 distinct CDR3 sequences, roughly 12% of them singletons. The specimen was PBMCs, collected on the day of the yellow fever booster vaccination. The sequence derives from a man aged 25-40 years who received the YFV17D yellow fever vaccine.

CDR3 sequence: CASRLPGLTTGELFF. The CDR3 coding sequence is TGTGCCAGCAGATTACCCGGACTAACGACCGGGGAGCTGTTTTTT. The rearrangement joins TRBV12-3 or TRBV12-4 to TRBJ2-2; weak D call: TRBD2 (6 bases). V was shortened by 6 bases and J by 5 bases, with 16 bases between the two germline ends. The CDR3 consists of 15 residues.